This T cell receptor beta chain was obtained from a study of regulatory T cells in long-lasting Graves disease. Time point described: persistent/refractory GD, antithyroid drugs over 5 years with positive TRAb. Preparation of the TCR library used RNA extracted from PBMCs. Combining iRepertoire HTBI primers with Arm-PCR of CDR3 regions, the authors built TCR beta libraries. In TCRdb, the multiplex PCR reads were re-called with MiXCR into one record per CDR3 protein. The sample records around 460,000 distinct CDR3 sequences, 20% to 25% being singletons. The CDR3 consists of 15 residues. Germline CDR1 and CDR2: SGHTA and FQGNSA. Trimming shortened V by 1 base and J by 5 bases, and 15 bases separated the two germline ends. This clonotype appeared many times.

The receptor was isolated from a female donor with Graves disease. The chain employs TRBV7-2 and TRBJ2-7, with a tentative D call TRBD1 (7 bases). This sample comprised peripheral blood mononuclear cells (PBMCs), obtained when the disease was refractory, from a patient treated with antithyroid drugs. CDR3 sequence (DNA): TGTGCCAGCAGCTTAGTGCAGGGGGGAAAGAACGAGCAGTACTTC. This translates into CASSLVQGGKNEQYF. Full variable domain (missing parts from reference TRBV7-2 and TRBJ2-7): GAGVSQSPSNKVTEKGKDVELRCDPISGHTALYWYRQSLGQGLEFLIYFQGNSAPDKSGLPSDRFSAERTGGSVSTLTIQRTQQEDSAVYLCASSLVQGGKNEQYFGPGTRLTVT.